This TCR beta chain comes out of a study of memory CD4+ T cells and cytomegalovirus serostatus. Study context: Donors were healthy Belgian adults, 10 or so CMV seropositive and about two dozen seronegative. General study findings and limits: Each of some 67 CMV-associated TCRbeta sequences occurred in one to five individuals.

Per the study methods: After removing out-of-frame reads, over 2 million distinct TCRbeta sequences remained. Sequenced by immunoSEQ multiplex PCR; TCRdb stores in-frame clones only, minus some. The V and J calls and the clone size are those of that table, but D and trimming were determined from the DNA. The data contain about 67,000 clones, more than 75% of them seen just once; the ten biggest clones take up around 5%. The sort gate was single viable CD3+CD4+CD8-CD45RO+ cells for memory CD4+ T cells. Positive selection with CD4 microbeads enriched total CD4+ T cells. V lost 4 bases and J lost 6, with 20 bases in between. This CDR3 comprises 15 residues. Germline V gene sequence: CDR1 SGDLS, CDR2 YYNGEE. Comment on this clone: Its antigen remains unknown.

This chain joins TRBV9 and TRBJ2-7; D might be TRBD2 (7 bases). The clonotype was recovered from an adult in good health and CMV-seropositive. Sequenced input: memory CD4+ T cells from blood. In DNA form, the CDR3 reads TGTGCCAGCAGCCCCCGGGTGGGGGGGCGGGTCGAGCAGTACTTC. It is translated as CASSPRVGGRVEQYF. The full variable domain, in which reference TRBV9 and TRBJ2-7 provide the parts outside the CDR3, is DSGVTQTPKHLITATGQRVTLRCSPRSGDLSVYWYQQSLDQGLQFLIQYYNGEERAKGNILERFSAQQFPDLHSELNLSSLELGDSALYFCASSPRVGGRVEQYFGPGTRLTVT.